A selection of T cell receptor beta chains follows, all from one sample in a study of blood T cell repertoires in COVID-19. Produced via immunoSEQ multiplex PCR; TCRdb's table is partial and in-frame only. The repertoire has 310,000 or so clones, about 90% of them found once; the top ten carry under 7.5%. Material: peripheral blood. The receptors were sampled from a man in his late teens or twenties who had recovered from COVID-19. Both conserved end residues are part of each CDR3. The D gene is left open where the match is weak. Size tells how often a clone was seen (once, few, many) or the class of an expanded clone, and some rows leave it out.

j_call d_call cdr3_length v_call clone_size cdr3_nt cdr3_aa
TRBJ1-1 TRBD1 14 TRBV2 . TGTGCCAGCAGTGAAGCCGGGACAGGGATGACAGCTTTCTTT CASSEAGTGMTAFF
TRBJ2-5 . 13 TRBV12-5 . TGTGCTAGTGGTTGGACAGTTCAAGAGACCCAGTACTTC CASGWTVQETQYF
TRBJ2-3 . 13 TRBV24-1 . TGTGCCACCAGTAACCTAGCTACAGATACGCAGTATTTT CATSNLATDTQYF
TRBJ2-5 TRBD1 15 TRBV5-4 . TGTGCCAGCAGCTCCCCTTGGACAGGGCAAGAGACCCAGTACTTC CASSSPWTGQETQYF
TRBJ2-2 TRBD1 16 TRBV6-5 . TGTGCCAGCAGTTACGTGTACAGGGGATCCACCGGGGAGCTGTTTTTT CASSYVYRGSTGELFF
TRBJ2-3 TRBD1 15 TRBV5-5 once TGTGCCAGCAGAAAAAGGACAGGCCTTACAGATACGCAGTATTTT CASRKRTGLTDTQYF
TRBJ1-1 . 13 TRBV7-2 . TGTGCCAGCAGCTCGAGCATGAACACTGAAGCTTTCTTT CASSSSMNTEAFF
TRBJ2-7 TRBD1 18 TRBV18 . TGTGCCAGCTCACCAAGACCCGTTCCCGGGACAGGGGATCTCGAGCAGTACTTC CASSPRPVPGTGDLEQYF
TRBJ1-1 . 15 TRBV9 . TGTGCCAGCAGCGTAGTCCCCCAGGGGAACACTGAAGCTTTCTTT CASSVVPQGNTEAFF
TRBJ2-1 . 16 TRBV4-1 . TGCGCCAGCAGCCAAGATCCTGGCGGGACGGGGAATGAGCAGTTCTTC CASSQDPGGTGNEQFF
TRBJ1-2 TRBD1 15 TRBV10-3 . TGTGCCTCGCGGGACAGGGTAGGAGGAGACTATGGCTACACCTTC CASRDRVGGDYGYTF
TRBJ1-1 . 15 TRBV2 . TGTGCCAGCAGTGAAACGCAGTATCTGGAGGCTGAAGCTTTCTTT CASSETQYLEAEAFF
TRBJ1-5 . 12 TRBV19 . TGTGCCAGTAAGGAGGGGAATCAGCCCCAGCATTTT CASKEGNQPQHF
TRBJ1-2 TRBD1 14 TRBV5-4 . TGTGCCAGCAGCAGACAGGGGACGAACTATGGCTACACCTTC CASSRQGTNYGYTF
TRBJ1-2 TRBD1 14 TRBV6-5 . TGTGCCAGCAGTTACCGCGACAGGGGTTACGGCTACACCTTC CASSYRDRGYGYTF
TRBJ2-7 . 14 TRBV15 . TGTGCCACCAGCTCTGGCAGGGGTATCGACGAGCAGTACTTC CATSSGRGIDEQYF
TRBJ1-2 TRBD1 14 TRBV19 once TGTGCCAGTGGAAATAAGGACAGGAACTATGGCTACACCTTC CASGNKDRNYGYTF
TRBJ1-2 . 11 TRBV5-8 . TGTGCCAGCAGGGACAGCCCGGGCTACACCTTC CASRDSPGYTF
TRBJ1-1 . 11 TRBV25-1 . TGTGCCAGCAGTGACGGGACAGAAGCTTTCTTT CASSDGTEAFF
TRBJ1-4 TRBD1 11 TRBV10-3 . TGTGCCACTGGACAGGAGGAAAAACTGTTTTTT CATGQEEKLFF